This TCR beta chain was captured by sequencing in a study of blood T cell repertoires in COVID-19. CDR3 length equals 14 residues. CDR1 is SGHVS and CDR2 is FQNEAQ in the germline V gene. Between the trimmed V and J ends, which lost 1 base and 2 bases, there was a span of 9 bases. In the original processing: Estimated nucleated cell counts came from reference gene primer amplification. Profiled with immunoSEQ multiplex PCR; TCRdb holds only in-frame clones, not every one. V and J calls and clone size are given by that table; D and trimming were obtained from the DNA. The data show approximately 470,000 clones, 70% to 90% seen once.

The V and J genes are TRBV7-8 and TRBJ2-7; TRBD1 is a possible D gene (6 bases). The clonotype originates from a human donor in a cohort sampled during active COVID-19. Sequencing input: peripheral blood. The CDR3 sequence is CASSLDRAPYEQYF. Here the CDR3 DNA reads TGTGCCAGCAGCTTAGACAGGGCGCCCTACGAGCAGTACTTC.